The 22 T cell receptor beta chains below all came from one sample that was sequenced in a study of blood T cell repertoires in COVID-19. Profiling relied on immunoSEQ multiplex PCR, and the TCRdb table lists in-frame clones only, not all of them. This sample has some 130,000 clones, with more than 70% found just once. Specimen: peripheral blood. These receptors were taken from a human donor in a cohort sampled during active COVID-19.

This chain links TRBV7-3 with TRBJ1-1; D ambiguous. The germline V and J ends were trimmed by 5 bases and 6 bases, with 13 bases remaining between them. This CDR3 is built from 13 residues. CDR1 and CDR2 from the germline V gene are SGHTA and FQGTGA. As DNA, the CDR3 is TGTGCCAGCAGCCGCGCCGGAGGCCCTGAAGCTTTCTTT. This translates into CASSRAGGPEAFF.

V and J are TRBV9 and TRBJ2-3; no definite D call. Trimming left V 4 bases short and J 5 bases short, with 14 bases between. Germline CDR1 and CDR2: SGDLS and YYNGEE. The CDR3 consists of 14 residues. This CDR3 reads CASSPPAERDTQYF. DNA of the CDR3: TGTGCCAGCAGCCCGCCCGCGGAGAGAGATACGCAGTATTTT.

The chain employs TRBV7-8 and TRBJ1-2; 8 nucleotides match TRBD1. This CDR3 region has 15 residues. Germline-derived CDR1 and CDR2 are SGHVS and FQNEAQ. Losses at the gene ends were 0 bases for V and 7 bases for J; bases not matched to a gene: 7. Written as DNA, the CDR3 is TGTGCCAGCAGCTTAGCGGACAGGGCAAGTCGTGGCTACACCTTC. Protein sequence: CASSLADRASRGYTF.

The chain combines TRBV4-3 with TRBJ1-1, with 8 bases aligning to TRBD1. The V gene end was trimmed by 5 bases and the J gene end by 5 bases; junction bases not matched to a gene: 4. Germline V gene lookup returns CDR1 LGHNA and CDR2 YSLEER. The CDR3 runs 13 residues. The DNA for the CDR3 is TGCGCCAGCAGCTCGACAGGGGATACTGAAGCTTTCTTT. It translates to CASSSTGDTEAFF.

The V gene is TRBV18, the J gene TRBJ2-1, with TRBD2 matching 8 bases. The CDR3 covers 13 residues. V lost 2 bases to trimming and J lost 8 bases; unmatched junction nucleotides: 2. CDR1 KGHSH and CDR2 LQKENI come from the germline V gene. This CDR3 reads CASSPSGGDEQFF. The CDR3 DNA is TGTGCCAGCTCACCATCGGGAGGGGATGAGCAGTTCTTC.

The gene calls are TRBV28 and TRBJ1-1; D uncertain. V lost 1 base to trimming and J lost 9 bases, with 21 bases between them. The CDR3 consists of 16 residues. The germline gives CDR1 MDHEN, CDR2 SYDVKM. This CDR3 is CASSLFFSGGPPKAFF. Here the CDR3 DNA reads TGTGCCAGCAGTTTATTTTTTTCGGGAGGGCCCCCTAAAGCTTTCTTT.

The chain combines TRBV19 with TRBJ1-2; TRBD1 is a possible D gene (6 bases). CDR3 length: 13 amino acids. The V gene's germline CDR1 is LNHDA and CDR2 SQIVND (reference sequence). The V gene lost 6 bases and the J gene lost 4 bases, with 12 bases spanning the gap. The chain's CDR3 is CASRPGQLYGYTF. CDR3 sequence (DNA): TGTGCCAGTAGGCCCGGACAGCTCTATGGCTACACCTTC.

The chain joins TRBV20-1 to TRBJ2-1; the D gene is possibly TRBD2 (7 bases). Germline loops: CDR1 DFQATT, CDR2 SNEGSKA (reference sequence). V was trimmed by 6 bases and J by 8 bases, leaving 11 bases between them. There are 11 residues in the CDR3. CDR3 nucleotide sequence: TGCAGTGCCTTCGGGGGGCATGAGCAGTTCTTC. Translation: CSAFGGHEQFF.

The rearrangement joins TRBV18 to TRBJ1-1; D remains unclear. Looked up from germline, CDR1 is KGHSH and CDR2 is LQKENI. The CDR3 loop spans 13 amino acids. V dropped 3 bases and J dropped 3 bases, with 8 bases sitting between them. CDR3 sequence reads: CASSPRVHTEAFF. CDR3 coding DNA: TGTGCCAGCTCACCGAGGGTTCACACTGAAGCTTTCTTT. Variable domain in full (rest from reference TRBV18 and TRBJ1-1): NAGVMQNPRHLVRRRGQEARLRCSPMKGHSHVYWYRQLPEEGLKFMVYLQKENIIDESGMPKERFSAEFPKEGPSILRIQQVVRGDSAAYFCASSPRVHTEAFFGQGTRLTVV.

V gene TRBV3-1 (or the pseudogene TRBV3-2) combines with J gene TRBJ2-3; 11 nucleotides align to TRBD2. J gave up 1 base and V 4 bases, and 4 bases lay outside the gene matches. The germline V gene encodes CDR1 LGHDT and CDR2 YNNKEL (reference sequence). There are 16 residues in the CDR3. The CDR3 sequence: CASSPIAGGGTDTQYF. CDR3 sequence (DNA): TGTGCCAGCAGCCCGATAGCGGGGGGGGGCACAGATACGCAGTATTTT.

In the case of this clone: Germline is not matched at one junction end, which may reflect a read error. The V and J genes are TRBV10-3 and TRBJ1-1, with D perhaps matching TRBD1 (6 bases). Germline CDR1 ENHRY, CDR2 SYGVKD. CDR3 length: 13 amino acids. CDR3 DNA sequence: TGTGCCATCGGTGACAGGAGGTGGACTGAAGCTTTCTTT. This gives the protein CAIGDRRWTEAFF.

CDR3 DNA sequence: TGTGCCAGCTCATTCAGGGCCGACGCTGAAGCTTTCTTT. This sequence encodes CASSFRADAEAFF. This chain uses TRBV18 with TRBJ1-1, with a weak D call TRBD1 (5 bases). In germline, CDR1 is KGHSH, CDR2 LQKENI. CDR3 length: 13 amino acids. The V gene lost 5 bases and the J gene lost 6 bases, with 13 bases spanning the gap.

The chain is built from TRBV4-1 and TRBJ1-1; D is uncertain. Germline V gene lookup returns CDR1 MGHRA and CDR2 YSYEKL. V lost 6 bases to trimming and J lost 4 bases, with 15 bases between them. CDR3 length equals 14 residues. CDR3 amino acids: CASRLGGLTTEAFF. Written as DNA, the CDR3 is TGCGCCAGCAGATTAGGCGGTCTTACCACTGAAGCTTTCTTT.

The CDR3 region is CASSLAPATGVSNQPQHF. CDR3 nucleotides: TGTGCCAGCAGCTTAGCGCCCGCGACAGGGGTAAGCAATCAGCCCCAGCATTTT. This sequence joins TRBV7-8 and TRBJ1-5; TRBD1 agrees at 8 bases. This CDR3 spans 18 amino acids. Germline V gene data show CDR1 as SGHVS and CDR2 as FQNEAQ. V lost 0 bases and J lost 1; bases outside the gene matches: 8.

V and J are TRBV28 and TRBJ1-2, with 9 bases identical to TRBD1. The CDR3 spans 14 residues. J was trimmed by 8 bases and V by 7 bases; bases with no gene match: 11. In germline, CDR1 is MDHEN, CDR2 SYDVKM. The CDR3 reads CASNNIQGAWGYTF. Here the CDR3 DNA reads TGTGCCAGCAATAACATACAGGGGGCGTGGGGCTACACCTTC.

Many counts were recorded for this clone. Other DNA sequences in the same sample also yield this CDR3. The rearrangement joins TRBV15 to TRBJ1-2, with unresolved D. Germline V lookup: CDR1 LNHNV, CDR2 YYDKDF (reference sequence). The V gene lost 3 bases and the J gene lost 7 bases, with 9 bases spanning the gap. The CDR3 loop spans 12 amino acids. CDR3 coding DNA: TGTGCCACCAGCAGGCGCGAGGGTGGCTACACCTTC. Protein product: CATSRREGGYTF.

The rearrangement uses TRBV6-6 and TRBJ2-1; maybe TRBD2 (6 bases). This CDR3 comprises 15 residues. Germline V gives CDR1 MNHNY, CDR2 SVGAGI (reference sequence). Between the trimmed V and J ends, which lost 7 bases and 0 bases, there was a span of 13 bases. The CDR3 spells CASKRGLSSYNEQFF. CDR3 nucleotide sequence: TGTGCCAGCAAGAGGGGACTCAGCTCCTACAATGAGCAGTTCTTC.

CDR3 sequence reads: CASSVNGQPGLGNEQFF. Written as DNA, the CDR3 is TGTGCCAGCAGCGTAAACGGACAGCCGGGCCTGGGCAATGAGCAGTTCTTC. The chain joins TRBV9 to TRBJ2-1; perhaps TRBD1 as D (6 bases). The CDR3 is 17 amino acids. Per the germline V gene, CDR1 is SGDLS and CDR2 is YYNGEE. The V end lost 1 base, the J end lost 6 bases, and 20 bases lay between the germline ends.

The rearrangement uses TRBV15 and TRBJ2-3; tentatively, D is TRBD2 (6 bases). From germline, CDR1 is LNHNV and CDR2 YYDKDF (reference sequence). The V and J ends lost 8 bases and 0 bases respectively, with 15 bases between them. This CDR3 has 15 residues. CDR3 protein: CATEASAESTDTQYF. In DNA, the CDR3 is TGTGCCACCGAGGCTAGCGCGGAGAGCACAGATACGCAGTATTTT.

The chain recombines TRBV6-5 with TRBJ2-7; D is possibly TRBD1 (5 bases). The CDR3 sequence is 11 residues long. From germline, CDR1 is MNHEY and CDR2 SVGAGI. Trimming stripped 6 bases from V and 5 bases from J, with 8 bases between. CDR3 DNA: TGTGCCAGCAGAAGACAGCACGAGCAGTACTTC. It encodes CASRRQHEQYF.

Points on this clone: A junction end diverges from the germline sequence, so it may reflect a read error. Other DNA sequences in this sample translate to the same CDR3. The gene calls are TRBV18 and TRBJ2-3; TRBD2 matches at 11 bases. There are 15 residues in the CDR3. The germline gives CDR1 KGHSH, CDR2 LQKENI. CDR3 DNA: TGTGCCAGCTCGCCACTAGCGGGGGTTACAGATACGCAGTATTTT. It specifies CASSPLAGVTDTQYF.

The chain uses TRBV5-4 and TRBJ2-1, with 10 bases fitting TRBD1. Germline CDR1 reads SGHNT; CDR2 reads YYREEE (reference sequence). CDR3 length: 16 amino acids. J lost 9 bases, V lost 5 bases, and 14 bases had no gene match. As DNA, the CDR3 is TGTGCCAGCAGTCCTCCCACGGGACAGGGGTTAGGTGAGCAGTTCTTC. This translates into CASSPPTGQGLGEQFF.